Presented here are 16 T cell receptor beta chains from one specimen sequenced in a study of T cell responses to AZD1222 COVID-19 vaccine. Sequenced by immunoSEQ multiplex PCR; TCRdb stores in-frame clones only, minus some. This sample has approximately 300,000 clones, with 90% to 95% found just once. This material consisted of peripheral blood, taken 28 days after the second AZD1222 dose. Every receptor here comes from an adult who received the AZD1222 COVID-19 vaccine.

V gene TRBV30 combines with J gene TRBJ1-3, with TRBD1 as a possible D gene (5 bases). This CDR3 is 14 amino acids long. The germline V and J ends were trimmed by 2 bases and 5 bases, with 13 bases remaining between them. CDR1 is GTSNPN and CDR2 is SVGIG in the germline V gene (reference sequence). Here the CDR3 DNA reads TGTGCCTGGAGTCGGAAGGGGAATAGAAACACCATATATTTT. Amino acid sequence: CAWSRKGNRNTIYF.

J is TRBJ1-1 and V is TRBV5-1, with TRBD1 as a possible D gene (5 bases). This CDR3 spans 14 amino acids. Trimming pared 0 bases from V and 1 base from J, leaving 7 bases between. Germline CDR1 and CDR2: SGHRS and YFSETQ. In nucleotides, the CDR3 is TGCGCCAGCAGCTTGGCGGGGCAGAACACTGAAGCTTTCTTT. Protein: CASSLAGQNTEAFF.

The chain couples TRBV7-6 to TRBJ1-2; 8 bases align to TRBD1. Per germline, CDR1 SGHVS and CDR2 FNYEAQ. The CDR3 runs 13 residues. Trimming cost V 5 bases and J 8 bases; bases outside gene matches: 7. The chain's CDR3 is CASSARTGSGYTF. The DNA for the CDR3 is TGTGCCAGCAGCGCGCGGACAGGGAGCGGCTACACCTTC.

This chain uses TRBV2 with TRBJ1-5; no clear D. Per germline, CDR1 SNHLY and CDR2 FYNNEI. The CDR3 is 14 residues long. V was clipped by 3 bases and J by 5 bases, with 11 bases between them. CDR3 region: CASSEMNRDQPQHF. CDR3 in DNA: TGTGCCAGCAGTGAGATGAACCGCGATCAGCCCCAGCATTTT.

The chain has TRBV28 and TRBJ2-1, with TRBD2 as a possible D gene (6 bases). This CDR3 contains 16 residues. Looked up from germline, CDR1 is MDHEN and CDR2 is SYDVKM. Trimming left V 3 bases short and J 2 bases short, with 14 bases between. CDR3 loop: CASSFSGGRPYNEQFF. The DNA of the CDR3 is TGTGCCAGCAGTTTTTCTGGAGGGAGGCCCTACAATGAGCAGTTCTTC.

This rearrangement joins TRBV29-1 to TRBJ2-3; D possibly corresponds to TRBD1 (5 bases). The CDR3 runs to 13 residues. Trimming stripped 3 bases from V and 2 bases from J, with 9 bases between. Germline V gives CDR1 SQVTM, CDR2 ANQGSEA. The CDR3 sequence is CSVDRDPTDTQYF. The CDR3 nucleotides are TGCAGCGTTGACAGGGATCCCACAGATACGCAGTATTTT.

This clone came up once. The chain joins TRBV3-1 (or the pseudogene TRBV3-2) to TRBJ1-1; TRBD1 is a possible D gene (5 bases). CDR3 length: 15 amino acids. Trimming removed 1 base from V and 6 bases from J, with 15 bases in between. The germline V gene has CDR1 LGHDT and CDR2 YNNKEL (reference sequence). This CDR3 is CASSQGGGAQAEAFF. CDR3 bases: TGTGCCAGCAGCCAAGGAGGAGGGGCCCAGGCTGAAGCTTTCTTT.

The chain links TRBV20-1 to TRBJ2-7, with 12 bases aligning to TRBD1. This CDR3 contains 14 residues. Germline V gene sequence: CDR1 DFQATT, CDR2 SNEGSKA (reference sequence). The V segment lost 3 bases and the J segment 4 bases; nucleotides outside the gene matches: 4. The CDR3 spells CSASGTGGMYEQYF. The CDR3, as DNA: TGCAGTGCTAGTGGGACAGGGGGCATGTACGAGCAGTACTTC.

The V call is TRBV4-2, the J call TRBJ1-3; D possibly corresponds to TRBD1 (6 bases). V lost 1 base, J lost 4 bases, and 11 bases lay in between. CDR1 is LGHNA and CDR2 is YNFKEQ in the germline V gene. CDR3 length: 15 residues. The CDR3 sequence is CASSQGGARGNTIYF. CDR3 nucleotides: TGTGCCAGCAGCCAAGGGGGGGCGCGGGGAAACACCATATATTTT.

The chain uses TRBV30 and TRBJ2-2, with TRBD2 matching over 10 bases. This CDR3 has 15 amino acids. The trim removed 3 bases at V and 5 bases at J, leaving 6 bases unmatched. The germline V gene has CDR1 GTSNPN and CDR2 SVGIG (reference sequence). The CDR3 region has the DNA TGTGCCTGGAGCCTCCTAGCGGGAGAAACCGGGGAGCTGTTTTTT. Translated, it gives CAWSLLAGETGELFF.

CDR3 amino acids: CAISEDRDLGEQFF. CDR3 DNA sequence: TGTGCCATCAGTGAGGACAGGGATCTCGGTGAGCAGTTCTTC. The chain is built from TRBV10-3 and TRBJ2-1, with 7 bases aligning to TRBD1. CDR3 size: 14 residues. J lost 9 bases, V lost 2 bases, and 7 bases had no gene match. From germline, CDR1 is ENHRY and CDR2 SYGVKD.

This rearrangement joins TRBV21-1 to TRBJ1-6. TRBV21-1 is a pseudogene segment. The CDR3 contains 15 residues. The chain's CDR3 is CATWTDSSYNSPLHF. The CDR3 DNA is TGTGCCACGTGGACCGATAGCTCCTATAATTCACCCCTCCACTTT.

This chain links TRBV24-1 with TRBJ1-2; a weak D match, TRBD1 (6 bases). Trimming shortened V by 3 bases and J by 8 bases, and 9 bases separated the two germline ends. Germline CDR1 is KGHDR and CDR2 is SFDVKD. This CDR3 contains 12 residues. CDR3 bases: TGTGCCACCAGTGATCCACAGGGAGGCTACACCTTC. Encoded protein: CATSDPQGGYTF.

The chain couples TRBV5-1 to TRBJ2-5, with 10 bases that match TRBD1. Germline V gene data show CDR1 as SGHRS and CDR2 as YFSETQ. The CDR3 is 15 amino acids. V lost 5 bases and J lost 5; bases outside the gene matches: 9. The DNA for the CDR3 is TGCGCCAGCAGAGGGGGACAGGGGATTTCTGAGACCCAGTACTTC. This translates into CASRGGQGISETQYF.

The CDR3 reads CASSPLGQSTDTQYF. The CDR3 DNA sequence: TGTGCCAGCAGCCCTCTTGGACAGAGCACAGATACGCAGTATTTT. The genes are TRBV5-6 and TRBJ2-3; D is possibly TRBD1 (6 bases). CDR3 length: 15 residues. V was shortened by 4 bases and J by 0 bases, with 12 bases between the two germline ends. The germline V gene encodes CDR1 SGHDT and CDR2 YYEEEE.

The table lists this clone with a count of one. The DNA of the CDR3 is TGTGCCAGCAGCTCTTGGGACAGGGTTAACTATGGCTACACCTTC. Amino acid sequence: CASSSWDRVNYGYTF. This chain links TRBV7-9 with TRBJ1-2; 9 bases fit TRBD1. The V and J ends lost 4 bases and 1 base, in that order; junction bases with no gene match: 4. CDR1 is SEHNR, CDR2 FQNEAQ, per germline (reference sequence). The CDR3 consists of 15 residues.